This entry lists 26 T cell receptor beta chains sequenced from one sample in a study of blood T cell repertoires in COVID-19. Sequencing was performed with immunoSEQ multiplex PCR; in TCRdb, only in-frame clones are kept and a portion is missing. The sample contains hundreds of thousands of clones, 89% of which appear only once. What was sequenced was peripheral blood. The receptors originated from a man younger than 30 with COVID-19, enrolled during active disease.

The rearrangement joins TRBV6-6 to TRBJ2-5, with 8 bases matching TRBD2. Germline V gene data show CDR1 as MNHNY and CDR2 as SVGAGI (reference sequence). This CDR3 contains 15 residues. V shed 11 bases, J shed 5 bases, and the junction held 16 bases outside the gene matches. The CDR3 is CAGYPGGTPLETQYF. For the CDR3, the DNA is TGTGCCGGCTACCCGGGGGGGACACCCCTGGAGACCCAGTACTTC.

This chain uses TRBV27 with TRBJ1-5; 9 bases are a match to TRBD1. In germline, CDR1 is MNHEY, CDR2 SMNVEV (reference sequence). With 4 bases clipped from V and 0 bases from J, the junction kept 13 bases outside the gene matches. The CDR3 sequence is 19 residues long. CDR3 sequence reads: CASSSPTGTGLYSNQPQHF. The CDR3 region has the DNA TGTGCCAGCAGTTCTCCCACCGGGACAGGGTTATATAGCAATCAGCCCCAGCATTTT.

The V call is TRBV4-2, the J call TRBJ2-1; 9 bases line up with TRBD2. After removal of 5 bases from V and 6 bases from J, the junction contained 8 bases not matched to a gene. The V gene's germline CDR1 is LGHNA and CDR2 YNFKEQ. This CDR3 has 15 residues. The CDR3 DNA sequence: TGTGCCAGCAGCAGAGGGACTAGCCTTTTCAATGAGCAGTTCTTC. Protein product: CASSRGTSLFNEQFF.

The rearrangement links TRBV6-5 to TRBJ2-7, with D perhaps matching TRBD1 (6 bases). The CDR3 runs to 16 residues. Germline V gives CDR1 MNHEY, CDR2 SVGAGI. Trimming pared 0 bases from V and 6 bases from J, leaving 18 bases between. In DNA, the CDR3 is TGTGCCAGCAGTTACTCGAAATCACAGGGAATCAGCGAGCAGTACTTC. This codes for CASSYSKSQGISEQYF.

The chain joins TRBV3-1 (or the pseudogene TRBV3-2) to TRBJ2-7, with 9 positions matching TRBD2. The V gene end was trimmed by 3 bases and the J gene end by 2 bases; junction bases not matched to a gene: 8. The CDR3 spans 16 residues. Germline CDR1 reads LGHDT; CDR2 reads YNNKEL (reference sequence). The CDR3 DNA sequence: TGTGCCAGCAGCCAGAATCCTAGCGGGGCGGCCTACGAGCAGTACTTC. Translating it yields CASSQNPSGAAYEQYF.

The V call is TRBV3-1 (or the pseudogene TRBV3-2), the J call TRBJ2-7, with a weak D call TRBD2 (6 bases). CDR1 is LGHDT and CDR2 is YNNKEL in the germline V gene (reference sequence). CDR3 length: 15 residues. Trimming removed 6 bases from V and 3 bases from J, with 18 bases in between. CDR3 in DNA: TGTGCCAGCAGTTTCGACGGGCGGGGCCACTACGAGCAGTACTTC. Amino acids: CASSFDGRGHYEQYF.

This clone was picked up one time. This chain connects TRBV7-9 to TRBJ2-1; 7 bases fit TRBD1. Germline assignment: CDR1 SEHNR and CDR2 FQNEAQ (reference sequence). The CDR3 contains 12 residues. V gave up 8 bases and J gave up 5 bases; unmatched junction bases: 3. The CDR3 DNA reads TGTGCCAGCGGGGGACAGAACAATGAGCAGTTCTTC. It translates to CASGGQNNEQFF.

The genes are TRBV10-2 and TRBJ2-1; D gene ambiguous. V lost 3 bases and J 4 bases, leaving 10 bases between the germline ends. The CDR3 loop spans 14 amino acids. Germline CDR1 reads WSHSY; CDR2 reads SAAADI. In DNA, the CDR3 is TGCGCCAGCAGTGATGGCCCTTCTTACAATGAGCAGTTCTTC. Protein sequence: CASSDGPSYNEQFF.

This clone has only one observation. The chain employs TRBV7-8 and TRBJ1-5, with D unresolved. The V gene lost 5 bases and the J gene lost 5 bases, with 10 bases spanning the gap. Germline loops: CDR1 SGHVS, CDR2 FQNEAQ. The CDR3 sequence is 13 residues long. CDR3 in amino acids: CASSTSEDQPQHF. CDR3 coding DNA: TGTGCCAGCAGCACCTCAGAAGATCAGCCCCAGCATTTT.

The genes are TRBV7-9 and TRBJ1-5; TRBD1 might be the D (5 bases). Germline CDR1 reads SEHNR; CDR2 reads FQNEAQ (reference sequence). CDR3 length: 14 amino acids. Trimming removed 5 bases at V and 0 bases at J, with 8 bases between. The CDR3 DNA is TGTGCCAGCAGCGCGACAGATAGCAATCAGCCCCAGCATTTT. Its protein product is CASSATDSNQPQHF.

The chain has TRBV30 and TRBJ2-5; 12 bases agree with TRBD2. V shed 5 bases, J shed 5 bases, and the junction held 9 bases outside the gene matches. The CDR3 is 15 amino acids. Per germline, CDR1 GTSNPN and CDR2 SVGIG (reference sequence). The CDR3 protein is CAWDLAGGPGETQYF. The CDR3 bases are TGTGCCTGGGATCTAGCGGGAGGGCCCGGGGAGACCCAGTACTTC. The full variable domain, rest sourced from reference TRBV30 and TRBJ2-5, is SQTIHQWPATLVQPVGSPLSLECTVEGTSNPNLYWYRQAAGRGLQLLFYSVGIGQISSEVPQNLSASRPQDRQFILSSKKLLLSDSGFYLCAWDLAGGPGETQYFGPGTRLLVL.

The CDR3 loop is CASRRGLAGVLNEQFF. DNA of the CDR3: TGTGCCAGCAGGAGGGGACTAGCGGGAGTTCTGAATGAGCAGTTCTTC. This chain joins TRBV2 and TRBJ2-1; 14 bases fit TRBD2. The CDR3 is 16 residues long. The germline V gene has CDR1 SNHLY and CDR2 FYNNEI. J lost 7 bases, V lost 6 bases, and 8 bases had no gene match.

This clone appeared once. This chain uses TRBV4-1 with TRBJ1-1; 7 bases fit TRBD1. Germline V gene sequence: CDR1 MGHRA, CDR2 YSYEKL. The CDR3 spans 16 residues. The V gene end was trimmed by 3 bases and the J gene end by 5 bases; junction bases not matched to a gene: 12. CDR3 nucleotides: TGCGCCAGCAGCCACTTTTCATCACAGGGGAGGACTGAAGCTTTCTTT. This translates into CASSHFSSQGRTEAFF.

The V and J genes are TRBV18 and TRBJ2-2; D is uncertain. With 2 bases removed from V and 2 bases from J, the gap between germline ends came to 12 bases. The CDR3 length is 16 residues. Looked up from germline, CDR1 is KGHSH and CDR2 is LQKENI. Here the CDR3 reads CASSPVNSINTGELFF. As DNA, the CDR3 is TGTGCCAGCTCACCAGTCAACTCAATAAACACCGGGGAGCTGTTTTTT.

The chain combines TRBV7-2 with TRBJ2-1; TRBD1 might be the D (5 bases). This CDR3 has 12 residues. The germline V gene encodes CDR1 SGHTA and CDR2 FQGNSA. Deletions cut 6 bases from V and 12 bases from J, with 15 bases between. The CDR3 spells CASSLVGAWQFF. Here the CDR3 DNA reads TGTGCCAGCAGTTTGGTTGGGGCCTGGCAGTTCTTC.

The chain is built from TRBV29-1 and TRBJ2-7; D is unclear. This CDR3 is built from 11 residues. Looked up from germline, CDR1 is SQVTM and CDR2 is ANQGSEA. V gave up 3 bases and J gave up 1 base, with 4 bases separating them. The CDR3 DNA reads TGCAGCGTTGAGGCATCCTACGAGCAGTACTTC. It is translated as CSVEASYEQYF.

The chain uses TRBV13 and TRBJ2-7, with D tentatively TRBD1 (6 bases). The length of the CDR3 is 13 residues. V was cut by 5 bases and J by 2 bases, with 10 bases left in between. Germline CDR1 and CDR2: PRHDT and FYEKMQ (reference sequence). CDR3 nucleotide sequence: TGTGCCAGCAGCGGGGGCTTGCCCTACGAGCAGTACTTC. Protein sequence: CASSGGLPYEQYF.

This chain joins TRBV19 and TRBJ1-4; no clear D. This CDR3 has 15 residues. V lost 5 bases, J lost 0 bases, and 10 bases lay in between. Germline V gives CDR1 LNHDA, CDR2 SQIVND (reference sequence). This chain's CDR3 is CASSPSVATNEKLFF. DNA of the CDR3: TGTGCCAGTAGTCCTTCCGTTGCAACTAATGAAAAACTGTTTTTT.

The chain employs TRBV11-3 and TRBJ2-1, with unresolved D. There are 12 residues in the CDR3. Trimming removed 3 bases at V and 5 bases at J, with 5 bases between. The V gene's germline CDR1 is SGHNT and CDR2 YENEEA. The CDR3, as DNA: TGTGCCAGCAGCTTCGGAGACAATGAGCAGTTCTTC. Its translation is CASSFGDNEQFF. The variable domain in full, with the rest retrieved from reference TRBV11-3 and TRBJ2-1, is EAGVVQSPRYKIIEKKQPVAFWCNPISGHNTLYWYLQNLGQGPELLIRYENEEAVDDSQLPKDRFSAERLKGVDSTLKIQPAELGDSAVYLCASSFGDNEQFFGPGTRLTVL.

The gene calls are TRBV4-1 and TRBJ2-1; 13 bases match TRBD2. J lost 3 bases, V lost 3 bases, and 2 bases had no gene match. Germline CDR1 reads MGHRA; CDR2 reads YSYEKL. The CDR3 contains 16 residues. This CDR3 is CASSQGTSGIYNEQFF. The DNA of the CDR3 is TGCGCCAGCAGCCAGGGGACTAGCGGGATCTACAATGAGCAGTTCTTC.

This sequence joins TRBV9 and TRBJ2-2; 7 nucleotides match TRBD1. Germline trimming cut 1 base from V and 1 base from J; bases unmatched to any gene: 4. Germline loops: CDR1 SGDLS, CDR2 YYNGEE. The CDR3 is 16 residues long. The CDR3 DNA sequence: TGTGCCAGCAGCGTAAGCCGGACAGGGAACACCGGGGAGCTGTTTTTT. Translation: CASSVSRTGNTGELFF.

V is TRBV7-8 and J is TRBJ1-2; 7 bases are shared with TRBD1. This CDR3 has 17 amino acids. CDR1 and CDR2 (germline): SGHVS, FQNEAQ. Losses at the gene ends were 0 bases for V and 3 bases for J; bases not matched to a gene: 10. The CDR3 sequence: CASSLARGGGTDYGYTF. In DNA, the CDR3 is TGTGCCAGCAGCTTAGCGCGTGGAGGGGGCACTGACTATGGCTACACCTTC.

This chain uses TRBV7-9 with TRBJ2-6, with 7 bases aligning to TRBD1. CDR1 SEHNR and CDR2 FQNEAQ come from the germline V gene (reference sequence). V lost 5 bases to trimming and J lost 2 bases; unmatched junction nucleotides: 3. The length of the CDR3 is 15 residues. DNA of the CDR3: TGTGCCAGCAGCCAAACAGGGGCTGGGGCCAACGTCCTGACTTTC. Translation gives CASSQTGAGANVLTF.

The rearrangement joins TRBV6-5 to TRBJ2-5; TRBD1 matches at 12 bases. The germline gives CDR1 MNHEY, CDR2 SVGAGI. The J segment lost 5 bases and the V segment lost 4 bases, leaving 2 bases of the junction unmatched. The CDR3 loop spans 14 amino acids. CDR3 sequence (DNA): TGTGCCAGCAGTTGGGGACAGGGGGCGGAGACCCAGTACTTC. Translation: CASSWGQGAETQYF.

The CDR3 spells CASRAGTSGETQYF. In DNA form, the CDR3 reads TGTGCCAGCCGGGCCGGGACTAGCGGAGAGACCCAGTACTTC. The chain combines TRBV28 with TRBJ2-5, with 11 bases matching TRBD2. V gave up 8 bases and J gave up 4 bases; unmatched junction bases: 6. This CDR3 spans 14 amino acids. From germline, CDR1 is MDHEN and CDR2 SYDVKM.

The genes are TRBV12-5 and TRBJ2-5, with 14 nucleotides matching TRBD2. CDR1 is LGHNT, CDR2 FRNRAP, per germline. This CDR3 is 18 amino acids long. V trimming: 4 bases; J trimming: 5 bases; junction bases outside the gene matches: 12. In DNA form, the CDR3 reads TGTGCTAGTGGTTCCCTGGGACTAGCGGGAGCAGGTCGGGAGACCCAGTACTTC. Its translation: CASGSLGLAGAGRETQYF.